A selection of T cell receptor beta chains follows, all from one sample in a study of cytomegalovirus exposure and HLA in healthy donors. Clones were sequenced by immunoSEQ multiplex PCR, and TCRdb holds only the in-frame ones, with some missing. This sample has 150,000 to 200,000 clones, with around 74% found just once. The source material was PBMCs. These receptors came from a female donor in good health and CMV-seronegative. The conserved cysteine and the conserved F or W are not part of the CDR3 here.

>TRBJ2-1|TRBV5-5
ASSPQGDEQF
>TRBJ1-2|TRBV10-3
AISGNILGQGAQDT
>TRBJ1-1|TRBV7-3
ASSRLGANTEAF
>TRBJ2-7|TRBV10-1
ASSLTSGGSYEQY
>TRBJ1-1|TRBV18
ASSPQGQGAEAF
>TRBJ1-1|TRBV7-9
SSSLGQGASQLGAF
>TRBJ1-5|TRBV27
ASSPRDRIQPQH
>TRBJ1-4|TRBV13
ASSTRRVGEKLF
>TRBJ1-4|TRBV6-6
ASSYSTGWANEKLF
>TRBJ1-6|TRBV6-6
ASKTGDTYNSPLH
>TRBJ2-7|TRBV29-1
SVEDGQGGTYEQY
>TRBJ1-1|TRBV6-1
ASSTGLNTEAF
>TRBJ2-2|TRBV30
ASETVSSAGELF
>TRBJ2-4|TRBV11-2
ASSLENGAKNIQY
>TRBJ2-1|TRBV27
ASSPRDSAWNEQF
>TRBJ2-2|TRBV9
ASSGQGVGVTGELF
>TRBJ2-1|TRBV11-3
ASSLGRAGVVDEQF
>TRBJ2-3|TRBV6-4
ASSDSSGERGTDTQY
>TRBJ1-1|TRBV19
ASGQGWGGTEAF
>TRBJ2-7|TRBV29-1
SARVGQGASYEQY
>TRBJ1-1|TRBV6-5
ASTPPGGRTEAF
>TRBJ2-3|TRBV9
ASSELAGADTQY
>TRBJ1-3|TRBV4-2
ASSQDAGNTIY
>TRBJ1-2|TRBV2
AALRESHNYGYT
>TRBJ2-7|TRBV30
AWSIGTGFYEQY
>TRBJ1-2|TRBV18
ASSQTGVYGYT
>TRBJ2-5|TRBV11-3
ASSLGSTGGPYQETQY
>TRBJ1-3|TRBV4-2
ASSQDFGTDSGNTIY
>TRBJ1-4|TRBV19
ASRNRGGGEKLF
>TRBJ1-2|TRBV19
ASNEGGYGYT
>TRBJ1-3|TRBV6-1
ASSVLNGAGTIGNTIY
>TRBJ2-7|TRBV7-3
ASSPGAGSSYEQY
>TRBJ1-1|TRBV19
ASSITGTSYTEAF
>TRBJ1-1|TRBV7-2
ASSLEGENTEAF
>TRBJ1-4|TRBV7-9
ASSQGTVNEKLF
>TRBJ1-2|TRBV2
ASSLTAGANYGYT
>TRBJ2-7|TRBV7-2
ASSLEARMGTLSYEQY
>TRBJ2-5|TRBV6-1
ASIRTDRETQY
>TRBJ1-4|TRBV7-9
ASSLDRAGNEKLF
>TRBJ1-1|TRBV27
ASSLGGRTEAF
>TRBJ2-3|TRBV5-1
ASSPDGLARDTQY